Listed here are 23 T cell receptor beta chains from one sample, sequenced in a study of blood T cell repertoires in COVID-19 (dated by TCRdb to the early 2020s). The method behind the library was the immunoSEQ multiplex PCR assay. Here the immuneACCESS table is served through TCRdb, limited to in-frame sequences with V and J called. Missing clones are a known gap in these copies; in checked studies unresolved V genes cover under half, and the rest lacks a known reason. In this sample the table shows 80,000 to 100,000 clones, approximately 86% of which occur a single time. Together, the top ten hold 15% to 20% of the sample. Material for sequencing was peripheral blood. These receptors originate from a woman aged 80 or over with acute or convalescent COVID-19.

V usage is TRBV6-6 and J usage is TRBJ2-7; 13 bases agree with TRBD2. V shed 5 bases, J shed 5 bases, and the junction held 18 bases outside the gene matches. The CDR3 has 19 amino acids. Germline CDR1 reads MNHNY; CDR2 reads SVGAGI (reference sequence). Written as DNA, the CDR3 is TGTGCCAGCAGTCAAAAGGGGACTAGCGGGGCGGTCTACAGAAACGAGCAGTACTTC. It is translated as CASSQKGTSGAVYRNEQYF.

This sequence joins TRBV6-6 and TRBJ1-5; unclear D gene. Between the trimmed V and J ends, which lost 6 bases and 6 bases, there was a span of 12 bases. CDR3 length equals 13 residues. Looked up from germline, CDR1 is MNHNY and CDR2 is SVGAGI (reference sequence). CDR3 protein: CASSDSLGQPQHF. DNA of the CDR3: TGTGCCAGCAGCGACTCACTGGGTCAGCCCCAGCATTTT.

The V and J genes are TRBV7-3 and TRBJ1-4; 10 positions match TRBD1. The CDR3 is made up of 16 amino acids. V shed 5 bases, J shed 8 bases, and the junction held 11 bases outside the gene matches. Germline assignment: CDR1 SGHTA and CDR2 FQGTGA. The CDR3 coding sequence is TGTGCCAGCAGCCCCGGTCGGGGACAGGGGAGCGAAAAACTGTTTTTT. This encodes CASSPGRGQGSEKLFF.

The chain recombines TRBV6-5 with TRBJ2-7; D call uncertain. The CDR3 sequence is 15 residues long. The germline V gene has CDR1 MNHEY and CDR2 SVGAGI. V lost 0 bases and J 3 bases, leaving 12 bases between the germline ends. The CDR3, as DNA: TGTGCCAGCAGTTACTCGAGCGTCAGCAACTACGAGCAGTACTTC. It specifies CASSYSSVSNYEQYF.

This clone was counted between two and nine times. The chain joins TRBV29-1 to TRBJ1-1; D perhaps matches TRBD1 (5 bases). Trimming took off 3 bases at V and 0 bases at J, with 11 bases between the two ends. CDR3 size: 14 residues. CDR1 SQVTM and CDR2 ANQGSEA come from the germline V gene. The CDR3 sequence is CSVDGPGVNTEAFF. The CDR3, as DNA: TGCAGCGTTGACGGCCCGGGGGTGAACACTGAAGCTTTCTTT.

The V and J genes are TRBV6-5 and TRBJ1-6; D unclear. CDR3 length: 12 residues. V dropped 4 bases and J dropped 10 bases, with 8 bases sitting between them. Germline CDR1 reads MNHEY; CDR2 reads SVGAGI. CDR3 DNA sequence: TGTGCCAGCAGTTCACTAAGGTCACCCCTCCACTTT. Its translation is CASSSLRSPLHF.

The chain is built from TRBV2 and TRBJ2-1; possible D gene TRBD2, 7 bases. The CDR3 spans 14 residues. The V end was cut by 6 bases, the J end by 7 bases, with 16 bases between. The germline V gene encodes CDR1 SNHLY and CDR2 FYNNEI. The CDR3 nucleotides read TGTGCCAGCAGCAAGGGGGGGGGCCTGAATGAGCAGTTCTTC. It yields the protein CASSKGGGLNEQFF.

The count of this clone is one. The rearrangement joins TRBV5-1 to TRBJ2-7; no clear D gene. CDR3 length: 14 amino acids. Germline loops: CDR1 SGHRS, CDR2 YFSETQ. V lost 0 bases to trimming and J lost 3 bases, with 10 bases between them. The CDR3 nucleotides are TGCGCCAGCAGCTTGGAGGTAGCTTACTACGAGCAGTACTTC. Encoded protein: CASSLEVAYYEQYF. Combining the CDR3 with reference TRBV5-1 and TRBJ2-7 gives the whole variable domain KAGVTQTPRYLIKTRGQQVTLSCSPISGHRSVSWYQQTPGQGLQFLFEYFSETQRNKGNFPGRFSGRQFSNSRSEMNVSTLELGDSALYLCASSLEVAYYEQYFGPGTRLTVT.

The V gene is TRBV10-3, the J gene TRBJ1-2; no clear D gene. V lost 5 bases and J 2 bases, leaving 15 bases between the germline ends. This CDR3 region has 15 residues. Germline assignment: CDR1 ENHRY and CDR2 SYGVKD. DNA for the CDR3: TGTGCCATCAGTTCCCAAGACGGGGAAAACTATGGCTACACCTTC. Translation: CAISSQDGENYGYTF.

The chain is built from TRBV5-6 and TRBJ2-3; D is perhaps TRBD2 (6 bases). Germline values: CDR1 SGHDT, CDR2 YYEEEE. The CDR3 length is 16 residues. V was clipped by 3 bases and J by 0 bases, with 14 bases between them. In DNA form, the CDR3 reads TGTGCCAGCAGCTCCCCTCGGGCGGGGAGCACAGATACGCAGTATTTT. Its protein product is CASSSPRAGSTDTQYF.

The chain is built from TRBV3-1 (or the pseudogene TRBV3-2) and TRBJ1-3; no clear D gene. This CDR3 spans 13 amino acids. V lost 7 bases and J 4 bases, leaving 11 bases between the germline ends. The germline CDR1 and CDR2 sequences are LGHDT and YNNKEL (reference sequence). CDR3 amino acids: CASKFERGNTIYF. The CDR3 DNA reads as TGTGCCAGCAAGTTTGAGCGAGGAAACACCATATATTTT.

CDR3 bases: TGTGCCAGCAGCCAAGAAGGACAGGGAAGCTCTGGAAACACCATATATTTT. This encodes CASSQEGQGSSGNTIYF. The chain combines TRBV14 with TRBJ1-3, with 8 bases fitting TRBD1. J gave up 0 bases and V 0 bases, and 4 bases lay outside the gene matches. CDR3 length: 17 amino acids. Germline loops: CDR1 SGHDN, CDR2 FVKESK.

The chain couples TRBV7-3 to TRBJ2-2; tentative D call: TRBD2 (7 bases). Trimming removed 4 bases at V and 5 bases at J, with 17 bases between. The CDR3 sequence is 16 residues long. Germline CDR1 is SGHTA and CDR2 is FQGTGA. CDR3 amino acids: CASSYQAQGGTGELFF. The CDR3 DNA sequence: TGTGCCAGCAGCTACCAGGCACAGGGAGGGACCGGGGAGCTGTTTTTT.

This sequence joins TRBV7-2 and TRBJ2-7; 8 nucleotides agree with TRBD1. This CDR3 has 13 residues. Trimming cost V 4 bases and J 6 bases; bases outside gene matches: 5. Looked up from germline, CDR1 is SGHTA and CDR2 is FQGNSA. CDR3 residues: CASSSHRGSEQYF. DNA of the CDR3: TGTGCCAGCAGCTCTCACAGGGGGAGCGAGCAGTACTTC.

The genes are TRBV5-4 and TRBJ2-7; the match to TRBD1 covers 9 bases. Germline loops: CDR1 SGHNT, CDR2 YYREEE (reference sequence). Losses at the gene ends were 1 base for V and 4 bases for J; bases not matched to a gene: 6. The CDR3 has 15 amino acids. The CDR3 loop reads CASSLFGTGSYEQYF. The CDR3 DNA sequence: TGTGCCAGCAGCTTGTTCGGGACAGGGAGTTACGAGCAGTACTTC.

The chain employs TRBV18 and TRBJ2-7, with 8 bases matching TRBD1. Germline V gene data show CDR1 as KGHSH and CDR2 as LQKENI. CDR3 size: 14 residues. Trimming cost V 2 bases and J 7 bases; bases outside gene matches: 7. The CDR3 reads CASSPMTGVVEQYF. DNA for the CDR3: TGTGCCAGCTCACCAATGACAGGGGTCGTGGAGCAGTACTTC.

The CDR3 loop is CASSLTSRGSSYNEQFF. CDR3 coding DNA: TGTGCCAGCAGCTTAACGTCCAGGGGGAGCTCCTACAATGAGCAGTTCTTC. The rearrangement uses TRBV7-3 and TRBJ2-1; TRBD1 aligns across 7 bases. The ends lost 0 bases at V and 0 bases at J; junction bases unmatched: 5. Per germline, CDR1 SGHTA and CDR2 FQGTGA. The CDR3 extends over 17 amino acids.

CDR3 nucleotides: TGTGCCGGAGGGGTTGGGAATTCACCCCTCCACTTT. This encodes CAGGVGNSPLHF. This chain joins TRBV6-5 and TRBJ1-6; TRBD1 is a possible D gene (5 bases). Germline assignment: CDR1 MNHEY and CDR2 SVGAGI. Trimming removed 11 bases at V and 7 bases at J, with 12 bases between. The CDR3 extends over 12 amino acids.

The chain uses TRBV19 and TRBJ2-1; TRBD2 aligns across 12 bases. Per the germline V gene, CDR1 is LNHDA and CDR2 is SQIVND (reference sequence). V was pared by 6 bases and J by 8 bases, with 17 bases of the junction left unmatched. The CDR3 is 18 residues long. The CDR3 DNA follows: TGTGCCAGTAGCCGGACCGGGACTAGCGGGCCCCGCGGTCATGAGCAGTTCTTC. It is translated as CASSRTGTSGPRGHEQFF.

This chain joins TRBV7-8 and TRBJ1-1; the match to TRBD1 covers 7 bases. V lost 7 bases and J lost 1; bases outside the gene matches: 3. Germline CDR1 SGHVS, CDR2 FQNEAQ. The CDR3 is made up of 13 amino acids. DNA of the CDR3: TGTGCCAGCACCCGGACAGGGAACACTGAAGCTTTCTTT. This encodes CASTRTGNTEAFF.

V gene TRBV7-8 combines with J gene TRBJ1-4, with D uncertain. The CDR3 consists of 15 residues. The germline V and J ends were trimmed by 5 bases and 0 bases, with 10 bases remaining between them. From germline, CDR1 is SGHVS and CDR2 FQNEAQ. In DNA form, the CDR3 reads TGTGCCAGCAGCCTGGGAGAAGCAACTAATGAAAAACTGTTTTTT. This translates into CASSLGEATNEKLFF.

The CDR3 DNA reads TGTGCCAGCAGCCAAGGACGGGGGGTCACAGATACGCAGTATTTT. This gives the protein CASSQGRGVTDTQYF. This chain connects TRBV14 to TRBJ2-3; 7 bases fit TRBD2. The J segment lost 2 bases and the V segment lost 1 base, leaving 3 bases of the junction unmatched. The CDR3 sequence is 15 residues long. The germline gives CDR1 SGHDN, CDR2 FVKESK. The full variable domain, its missing parts supplied by reference TRBV14 and TRBJ2-3, is EAGVTQFPSHSVIEKGQTVTLRCDPISGHDNLYWYRRVMGKEIKFLLHFVKESKQDESGMPNNRFLAERTGGTYSTLKVQPAELEDSGVYFCASSQGRGVTDTQYFGPGTRLTVL.

This chain connects TRBV3-1 (or the pseudogene TRBV3-2) to TRBJ2-2; D unresolved. Germline-derived CDR1 and CDR2 are LGHDT and YNNKEL (reference sequence). This CDR3 has 14 amino acids. Trimming stripped 4 bases from V and 6 bases from J, with 12 bases between. The CDR3 region has the DNA TGTGCCAGCAGCCTCCTCTACCTACCCGGGGAGCTGTTTTTT. Translation gives CASSLLYLPGELFF.